This note documents a single TCR beta chain sequence. This specimen comes from a study of OX40 agonist ivuxolimab in advanced cancers. The germline CDR1 and CDR2 sequences are MDHEN and SYDVKM. V was trimmed by 4 bases and J by 2 bases, leaving 13 bases between them. The CDR3 is 15 residues long. TCRdb's copy holds only in-frame clones and misses some; the assay was immunoSEQ multiplex PCR. The table lists about 76,000 clones, approximately 84% of them singletons. The clonotype comes from an adult with an advanced solid tumor such as melanoma, head and neck, liver or kidney cancer. The V gene is TRBV28, the J gene TRBJ2-3, with D hard to call. The sample in question was CD4+ or CD8+ T cells sorted from blood, obtained in a trial of the OX40 agonist ivuxolimab. CDR3 sequence reads: CASSSPTRITDTQYF. CDR3 bases: TGTGCCAGCAGTTCCCCGACACGGATCACAGATACGCAGTATTTT.